A selection of T cell receptor beta chains follows, all from one sample in a study of cytomegalovirus exposure and HLA in healthy donors. Generated by immunoSEQ multiplex PCR, the TCRdb table keeps only in-frame clones and is missing some. The data show approximately 150,000 clones, 87% seen once. Sequences were obtained from PBMCs. The receptors originated from a man aged 18-30 years in good health and CMV-seropositive. The CDR3 runs from the conserved cysteine through the conserved F or W.

V: TRBV6-1
CDR3: CASSGIGRVANYGYTF

V: TRBV25-1
CDR3: CASSEYGQNYGYTF

V: TRBV6-6
CDR3: CASSTGQISTDTQYF

V: TRBV21-1
CDR3: CASTVTKGRGWLTGELFF

V: TRBV9
CDR3: CASSFQGGNTEAFF

V: TRBV4-1
CDR3: CASSQGADRRNEKLFF

V: TRBV5-1
CDR3: CASSPQMGRGAEAFF

V: TRBV27
CDR3: CASSMDRYQPQHF

V: TRBV9
CDR3: CASSASGNGEQYF

V: TRBV7-9
CDR3: CASSRVSYEQYF

V: TRBV15
CDR3: CATSPDINYGYTF

V: TRBV28
CDR3: CASTSREAFF

V: TRBV6-5
CDR3: CASSSPGINGYTF

V: TRBV10-2
CDR3: CASRDLGSPTDTQYF

V: TRBV6-4
CDR3: CASSDSLNTEAFF

V: TRBV6-5
CDR3: CAASAGANVLTF

V: TRBV6-6
CDR3: CASSLSTGVNTGELFF